Shown below are 17 T cell receptor beta chains from a single sample sequenced in a study of blood T cells in healthy people across ages. The authors ran a second PCR of roughly 6 to 12 cycles using a sample-barcoded 5' primer and a J-beta primer mix. Via MiXCR, TCRdb re-called the 5' RACE reads, giving one row per CDR3 protein. The data hold about 720,000 distinct CDR3 sequences, with about a fifth observed a single time. Material: blood. Source of these receptors: a man aged 65 to 85 in good health.

This clonotype was counted a few times. The V gene is TRBV7-9, the J gene TRBJ2-3; the match to TRBD2 covers 7 bases. CDR1 is SEHNR, CDR2 FQNEAQ, per germline (reference sequence). V was clipped by 6 bases and J by 3 bases; unmatched bases: 6. The CDR3 runs 14 residues. This CDR3 is CASRQGGLTDTQYF. CDR3 nucleotides: TGTGCCAGCAGGCAGGGAGGGCTTACAGATACGCAGTATTTT.

This clonotype turned up a few times. The V call is TRBV30, the J call TRBJ2-4; possible D gene TRBD2, 6 bases. Trimming pared 0 bases from V and 3 bases from J, leaving 9 bases between. CDR1 GTSNPN and CDR2 SVGIG come from the germline V gene (reference sequence). This CDR3 contains 14 residues. CDR3 region: CAWSVQGGKNIQYF. The DNA for the CDR3 is TGTGCCTGGAGTGTCCAGGGAGGCAAAAACATTCAGTACTTC. The full variable domain, completed using reference TRBV30 and TRBJ2-4, is SQTIHQWPATLVQPVGSPLSLECTVEGTSNPNLYWYRQAAGRGLQLLFYSVGIGQISSEVPQNLSASRPQDRQFILSSKKLLLSDSGFYLCAWSVQGGKNIQYFGAGTRLSVL.

The gene calls are TRBV28 and TRBJ1-4, with TRBD1 matching 9 bases. From germline, CDR1 is MDHEN and CDR2 SYDVKM. This CDR3 spans 15 amino acids. This CDR3 reads CGSQGALGTNEKLFF. In nucleotides, the CDR3 is TGTGGCTCACAGGGGGCCCTCGGAACTAATGAAAAACTGTTTTTT.

In its sample, this clonotype was seen a few times. The chain joins TRBV27 to TRBJ2-6; D call uncertain. This CDR3 is built from 15 residues. Trimming stripped 3 bases from V and 0 bases from J, with 6 bases between. Germline V CDR1 and CDR2: MNHEY, SMNVEV (reference sequence). The CDR3 coding sequence is TGTGCCAGCAGTTTCACCAGCTCTGGGGCCAACGTCCTGACTTTC. Protein sequence: CASSFTSSGANVLTF.

This clonotype was detected a few times. V and J are TRBV6-6 and TRBJ2-3; the match to TRBD2 covers 7 bases. This CDR3 comprises 15 residues. CDR1 is MNHNY and CDR2 is SVGAGI in the germline V gene (reference sequence). J gave up 4 bases and V 5 bases, and 9 bases lay outside the gene matches. The CDR3 sequence is CASSTTSRRSDTQYF. The CDR3 DNA reads TGTGCCAGCAGTACGACTAGCAGGAGGTCAGATACGCAGTATTTT.

This chain links TRBV11-2 with TRBJ2-3; D unclear. With 5 bases removed from V and 0 bases from J, the gap between germline ends came to 15 bases. CDR1 and CDR2 (germline): SGHAT, FQNNGV. This CDR3 spans 16 amino acids. The CDR3 nucleotides are TGTGCCAGCAGCCAACGACTCGGTTCTAGCACAGATACGCAGTATTTT. This translates into CASSQRLGSSTDTQYF.

The chain joins TRBV2 to TRBJ2-4, with D unclear. The CDR3 contains 13 residues. In germline, CDR1 is SNHLY, CDR2 FYNNEI. Trimming cost V 0 bases and J 2 bases, with 2 bases left between them. CDR3 sequence: CASSEASKNIQYF. The CDR3 region has the DNA TGTGCCAGCAGTGAAGCTTCCAAAAACATTCAGTACTTC.

This clonotype was detected ten times or more. The chain uses TRBV28 and TRBJ2-7; D is uncertain. This CDR3 spans 11 amino acids. Germline assignment: CDR1 MDHEN and CDR2 SYDVKM. Trimming left V 2 bases short and J 4 bases short, with 3 bases between. The CDR3 region has the DNA TGTGCCAGCAGTTTACGGTACGAGCAGTACTTC. Its translation is CASSLRYEQYF. Together with reference TRBV28 and TRBJ2-7, the CDR3 gives the full variable domain: DVKVTQSSRYLVKRTGEKVFLECVQDMDHENMFWYRQDPGLGLRLIYFSYDVKMKEKGDIPEGYSVSREKKERFSLILESASTNQTSMYLCASSLRYEQYFGPGTRLTVT.

V gene TRBV4-2 combines with J gene TRBJ2-3; 11 bases are a match to TRBD2. The CDR3 consists of 16 residues. Germline trimming cut 0 bases from V and 1 base from J; bases unmatched to any gene: 0. Germline V lookup: CDR1 LGHNA, CDR2 YNFKEQ. CDR3: CASSQELAGGTDTQYF. Written as DNA, the CDR3 is TGTGCCAGCAGCCAAGAACTAGCGGGGGGCACAGATACGCAGTATTTT.

This clonotype has only a few counts. The chain carries TRBV5-1 and TRBJ2-4; 9 positions match TRBD2. V trimming: 3 bases; J trimming: 7 bases; junction bases outside the gene matches: 2. The CDR3 is made up of 13 amino acids. Germline V CDR1 and CDR2: SGHRS, YFSETQ. CDR3 nucleotide sequence: TGCGCCAGCAGCTGGACTAGCGAGAACATTCAGTACTTC. Translation: CASSWTSENIQYF.

This clonotype came up many times. The chain employs TRBV5-1 and TRBJ2-1; a weak D match, TRBD1 (5 bases). V lost 4 bases and J 12 bases, leaving 17 bases between the germline ends. Germline V lookup: CDR1 SGHRS, CDR2 YFSETQ. The CDR3 extends over 13 amino acids. Here the CDR3 reads CASSPEWIQGQFF. DNA of the CDR3: TGCGCCAGCAGCCCTGAGTGGATTCAGGGGCAGTTCTTC.

This clonotype occurred many times. In nucleotides, the CDR3 is TGCAGTGCTAGTCGGCCCGATACGCAGTATTTT. It yields the protein CSASRPDTQYF. The rearrangement joins TRBV20-1 to TRBJ2-3; no reliable D call. CDR3 size: 11 residues. CDR1 and CDR2 from the germline V gene are DFQATT and SNEGSKA (reference sequence). Trimming took off 3 bases at V and 6 bases at J, with 7 bases between the two ends.

DNA for the CDR3: TGTGCCAGCGGACAGGTCGGAGATACGCAGTATTTT. Residues: CASGQVGDTQYF. J is TRBJ2-3 and V is TRBV7-9; 7 nucleotides line up with TRBD1. V lost 8 bases, J lost 5 bases, and 4 bases stayed unmatched. From germline, CDR1 is SEHNR and CDR2 FQNEAQ (reference sequence). This CDR3 has 12 residues.

This clonotype has a handful of counts. The junction differs from germline at one of its ends, possibly a read error. The J gene is TRBJ1-1, the V gene TRBV7-9; tentatively, D is TRBD1 (6 bases). Germline V CDR1 and CDR2: SEHNR, FQNEAQ (reference sequence). The CDR3 has 13 amino acids. CDR3 DNA sequence: TGTGCCAGTAGCTTGGTCGAGGGGGTTGAAGCTTTCTTT. It is translated as CASSLVEGVEAFF.

This clonotype occurred a few times. The chain links TRBV4-3 to TRBJ1-2; unclear D gene. This CDR3 is 15 amino acids long. Germline values: CDR1 LGHNA, CDR2 YSLEER. V lost 3 bases and J lost 1, with 12 bases in between. In DNA form, the CDR3 reads TGCGCCAGCAGCCAGGGAGCATACAATAACTATGGCTACACCTTC. The encoded protein is CASSQGAYNNYGYTF.

This chain uses TRBV20-1 with TRBJ2-1; 10 nucleotides line up with TRBD2. The CDR3 spans 16 residues. In germline, CDR1 is DFQATT, CDR2 SNEGSKA (reference sequence). The junction had 17 bases not matched to a gene; V was cut back by 3 bases and J by 12 bases. CDR3 sequence: CSARGWGERGGSRQFF. CDR3 sequence (DNA): TGCAGTGCTAGGGGATGGGGAGAGCGGGGGGGAAGCCGGCAGTTCTTC.

This chain uses TRBV20-1 with TRBJ2-7; 7 bases agree with TRBD2. With V trimmed by 6 bases and J by 7 bases, 6 bases remained unmatched. This CDR3 is 11 amino acids long. The germline V gene has CDR1 DFQATT and CDR2 SNEGSKA (reference sequence). CDR3 coding DNA: TGCAGTGCGCCACTAGCGTCTGAGCAGTACGTC. Protein sequence: CSAPLASEQYV.